Listed below are T cell receptor beta chains from one sample, sequenced in a study of shared clonotypes between healthy human individuals. Using immunoSEQ multiplex PCR, the repertoire was profiled, and TCRdb retains in-frame clones only, with some absent. The sample holds around 700,000 clones, just over 90% seen once. What was sequenced was naive CD8+ T cells sorted from blood. These receptor sequences come from a young man in good health. CDR3s include the opening cysteine and the closing phenylalanine or tryptophan. Fields, in order: D gene, clone size, J gene, V gene, CDR3 DNA, CDR3 protein. A D gene is named only where the DNA matches it firmly. Clone size is not always given. Where it is, it says once, few, many or a class for expanded clones.

TRBD1 | few | TRBJ1-5 | TRBV19 | TGTGCCAGTGCCGACAGGGAGGGTGATCAGCCCCAGCATTTT | CASADREGDQPQHF
- | - | TRBJ1-1 | TRBV2 | TGTGCCAGCAGTGGAAGGACGGCTTATGAAGCTTTCTTT | CASSGRTAYEAFF
- | - | TRBJ1-4 | TRBV7-9 | TGTGCCAGCAGCTTACAGGGTAGAGAAAAACTGTTTTTT | CASSLQGREKLFF
- | - | TRBJ1-2 | TRBV14 | TGTGCCAGCAGCCAAGACCCCGGATTTGGCTATGGCTACACCTTC | CASSQDPGFGYGYTF
- | - | TRBJ2-5 | TRBV19 | TGTGCCAGTTCCGGCTGGGCGGCAGAGAAGCAGCAGGAGACCCAGTACTTC | CASSGWAAEKQQETQYF
- | - | TRBJ1-1 | TRBV14 | TGTGCCAGCAGCCAGGCAGGAGGGAGCACTGAAGCTTTCTTT | CASSQAGGSTEAFF
- | - | TRBJ1-3 | TRBV7-9 | TGTGCCAGCAGCTTCCTCAGGGAGAAAATAAACACCATATATTTT | CASSFLREKINTIYF
- | - | TRBJ2-7 | TRBV16 | TGTGCCAGCAGCCAATTTGTTTACGAGCAGTACTTC | CASSQFVYEQYF
TRBD2 | once | TRBJ2-2 | TRBV27 | TGTGCCAGCAGTTTACTCAGCGGGAGAAACACCGGGGAGCTGTTTTTT | CASSLLSGRNTGELFF
- | - | TRBJ2-3 | TRBV6-5 | TGTGCCAGCAGTTTATTATTGGGGTACGCTACGCAGTATTTT | CASSLLLGYATQYF
TRBD1 | - | TRBJ1-3 | TRBV7-6 | TGTGCCAGCAGGGATTCGACAGGGCACACTGGAAACACCATATATTTT | CASRDSTGHTGNTIYF
- | - | TRBJ2-1 | TRBV7-9 | TGTGCCAGCACCCGGACCGATAACAATGAGCAGTTCTTC | CASTRTDNNEQFF
TRBD1 | - | TRBJ1-5 | TRBV6-5 | TGTGCCAGCAGTCTCCTACAGGGGATTCAGCCCCAGCATTTT | CASSLLQGIQPQHF
- | - | TRBJ2-5 | TRBV10-1 | TGCGCCAGCAGTGAGACCGGGACGGACCAAGAGACCCAGTACTTC | CASSETGTDQETQYF
TRBD2 | once | TRBJ2-1 | TRBV9 | TGTGCCAGCAGCAACCCTAGCGGGATAAGCGATGAGCAGTTCTTC | CASSNPSGISDEQFF
- | once | TRBJ2-3 | TRBV27 | TGTGCCAGCAGTTTACTCCAGAACACAGATACGCAGTATTTT | CASSLLQNTDTQYF
- | - | TRBJ2-7 | TRBV11-1 | TGTGCCAGCAGCTTCCCCGGAGATAGGGGGGACGAGCAGTACTTC | CASSFPGDRGDEQYF
- | once | TRBJ2-2 | TRBV6-1 | TGTGCCAGCAGTGGGTCGCTGATCGCGAACACCGGGGAGCTGTTTTTT | CASSGSLIANTGELFF
- | - | TRBJ1-4 | TRBV15 | TGTGCCACCAGCAGAGATCTAGGACCAACTAATGAAAAACTGTTTTTT | CATSRDLGPTNEKLFF
- | once | TRBJ2-7 | TRBV28 | TGTGCCAGCAGTCGGGGACTGTGGACCGAGCAGTACTTC | CASSRGLWTEQYF
- | - | TRBJ2-3 | TRBV7-2 | TGTGCCAGCAGCTTAGCCCTCATAGCGGAAGGGTTAACCCGCACAGATACGCAGTATTTT | CASSLALIAEGLTRTDTQYF
- | - | TRBJ2-6 | TRBV27 | TGTGCCAGCAGTGATCGGACCTCTGGGGCCAACGTCCTGACTTTC | CASSDRTSGANVLTF
- | - | TRBJ2-7 | TRBV27 | TGTGCCAGCAGTTTAACACTAGCTTTTCGTTCGGACGAGCAGTACTTC | CASSLTLAFRSDEQYF